This T cell receptor beta chain was documented in a study of blood T cell repertoires in COVID-19. Study at large: Acute and convalescent COVID-19 samples came from the United States, Italy and Spain.

Cohorts were determined from participant-reported clinical history. The recovered donors of Cohort 3 showed two negative PCRs, clearance, or symptom resolution. Under the authors' procedure: Counts of nucleated cells, estimated from reference gene primer amplification, were obtained. Profiling relied on immunoSEQ multiplex PCR, and the TCRdb table lists in-frame clones only, not all of them. V and J calls and clone size come straight from that table; D and trimming were deduced from the DNA. This sample has 200,000 to 250,000 clones, with roughly 87% found just once. The length of the CDR3 is 16 residues. The germline V gene encodes CDR1 SGDLS and CDR2 YYNGEE. J lost 4 bases, V lost 1 base, and 3 bases had no gene match.

The chain links TRBV9 to TRBJ1-5, with TRBD1 matching 12 bases. This clonotype was obtained from a young man who had recovered from COVID-19. The sample was PBMCs or T cells enriched from blood (not recorded which). The CDR3 here is CASSVRDRGRNQPQHF. CDR3 sequence (DNA): TGTGCCAGCAGCGTAAGGGACAGGGGGCGGAATCAGCCCCAGCATTTT.